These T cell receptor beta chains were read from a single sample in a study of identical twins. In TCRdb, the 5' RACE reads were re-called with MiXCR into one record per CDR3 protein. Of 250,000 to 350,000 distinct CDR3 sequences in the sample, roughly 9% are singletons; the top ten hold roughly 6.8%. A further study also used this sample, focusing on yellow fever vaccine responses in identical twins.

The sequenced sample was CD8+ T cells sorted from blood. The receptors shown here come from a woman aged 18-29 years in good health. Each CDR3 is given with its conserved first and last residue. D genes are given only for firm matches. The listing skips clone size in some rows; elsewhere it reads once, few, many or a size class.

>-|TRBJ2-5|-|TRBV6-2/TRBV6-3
TGTGCCAGCAGTTATACTGAAGAGACCCAGTACTTC
CASSYTEETQYF
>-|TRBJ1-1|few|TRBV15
TGTGCCACCAGCAGAGACTGGAACACTGAAGCTTTCTTT
CATSRDWNTEAFF
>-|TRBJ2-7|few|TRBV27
TGTGCCAGCAGTTACCAGGGGTTCGGGTACGAGCAGTACTTC
CASSYQGFGYEQYF
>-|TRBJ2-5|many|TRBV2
TGTGCCAGCAGTCTTGGTCGTTCACGAGAGACCCAGTACTTC
CASSLGRSRETQYF
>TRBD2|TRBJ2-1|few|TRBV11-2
TGTGCCAGCAGCTTATTCGGGGGGGGAAATGGGCAGTTCTTC
CASSLFGGGNGQFF
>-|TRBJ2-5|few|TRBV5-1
TGCGCCAGCAGCAGCCCCGGGCGGGAGACCCAGTACTTC
CASSSPGRETQYF
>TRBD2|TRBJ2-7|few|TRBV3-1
TGTGCCAGCAGCCTCCTGCGGGAGGATTACGAGCAGTACTTC
CASSLLREDYEQYF
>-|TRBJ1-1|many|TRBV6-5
TGTGCCAGCGTGTGGAACACTGAAGCTTTCTTT
CASVWNTEAFF
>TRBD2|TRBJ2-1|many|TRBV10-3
TGTGCCATCAGTGAGTCGGGCGGGAGCGGGCCCCATGAGCAGTTCTTC
CAISESGGSGPHEQFF
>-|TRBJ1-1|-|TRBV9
TGTGCCAGCAGCGCCCATCTTGGGGGGGCGAACACTGAAGCTTTCTTT
CASSAHLGGANTEAFF
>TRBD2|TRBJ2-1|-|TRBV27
TGTGCCAGCAGTTTCCCAAGCGGGGTTAGCTACAATGAGCAGTTCTTC
CASSFPSGVSYNEQFF
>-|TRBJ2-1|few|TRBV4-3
TGCGCCAGCAGCCAAGTCCGTGGGGGTGAGCAGTTCTTC
CASSQVRGGEQFF
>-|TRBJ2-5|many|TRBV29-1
TGCAGCGCTACCGAGGGTCTTCAAGAGACCCAGTACTTC
CSATEGLQETQYF
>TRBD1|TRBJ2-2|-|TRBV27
TGTGCCAGCAGTTTCGTGGGGAAGGGGGCGGCCACCGGGGAGCTGTTTTTT
CASSFVGKGAATGELFF
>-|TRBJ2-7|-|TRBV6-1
TGTGCCAGCAGTGGAAAGGATACGATCTACGAGCAGTACTTC
CASSGKDTIYEQYF
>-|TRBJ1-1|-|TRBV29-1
TGCAGCCTTCAGACCATGAACACTGAAGCTTTCTTT
CSLQTMNTEAFF
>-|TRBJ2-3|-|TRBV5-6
TGTGCCAGCAGCTTGATGGATACGCAGTATTTT
CASSLMDTQYF
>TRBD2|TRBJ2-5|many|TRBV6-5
TGTGCCAGCAGTTACTCGAGACTAGCGGACTTACCCGGAGAGACCCAGTACTTC
CASSYSRLADLPGETQYF
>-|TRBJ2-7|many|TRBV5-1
TGCGCCAGCAGCCTCCTCGGTTCGGGGGGCGCTTACGAGCAGTACTTC
CASSLLGSGGAYEQYF
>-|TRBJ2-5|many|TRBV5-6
TGTGCCAGCAGCTTGCAGGGTATAGAGACCCAGTACTTC
CASSLQGIETQYF
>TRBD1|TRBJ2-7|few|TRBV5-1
TGCGCCAGCAGCTTGGAGGGGGCGCGGGAGCAGTACTTC
CASSLEGAREQYF